These 23 T cell receptor beta chains came from one sample sequenced in a study of post-analysis software for immune sequencing data. Findings of the study overall: Four or five TRBV segments were significantly more frequent in patients than in controls. TRBV5-6, TRBV5-1 and TRBV20-1 were among these segments.

TCR beta libraries were prepared from cDNA with unique molecular identifiers. TCRdb analysed the PCR reads with MiXCR anew, one entry per CDR3 protein. The data contain hundreds of thousands of distinct CDR3 sequences, just under 30% of them singletons. Antigen specificity for these receptors is unknown. The source material was blood. These receptors all stem from a girl under 18 with multiple sclerosis.

As concerns this clonotype: This sequence may be a read error, since a much larger clone differs from it by one base. The gene calls are TRBV12-3 or TRBV12-4 and TRBJ2-7, with TRBD1 matching 7 bases. The CDR3 sequence is 16 residues long. As DNA, the CDR3 is TGTGCCGGCAGTTTTATTATTGGGGGACAGTCCTACGAGCAGTACTTC. Amino acids: CAGSFIIGGQSYEQYF.

Only a few counts were recorded for this clonotype. The chain employs TRBV20-1 and TRBJ1-2; 7 nucleotides line up with TRBD1. This CDR3 is built from 15 residues. In germline, CDR1 is DFQATT, CDR2 SNEGSKA (reference sequence). V gave up 4 bases and J gave up 8 bases; unmatched junction bases: 16. Here the CDR3 DNA reads TGCAGTGCTATAGGGGCGGCACAGGGGCAGGGAGGCTACACCTTC. Translated: CSAIGAAQGQGGYTF.

The V call is TRBV6-5, the J call TRBJ2-3; D perhaps matches TRBD2 (5 bases). V was shortened by 6 bases and J by 4 bases, with 17 bases between the two germline ends. The CDR3 covers 15 residues. CDR1 is MNHEY, CDR2 SVGAGI, per germline. The chain's CDR3 is CASRTGQTRADTQYF. CDR3 in DNA: TGTGCCAGCAGGACCGGGCAAACGAGGGCAGATACGCAGTATTTT.

The genes are TRBV27 and TRBJ1-4; D is uncertain. V was trimmed by 7 bases and J by 5 bases, leaving 5 bases between them. Germline V gene data show CDR1 as MNHEY and CDR2 as SMNVEV (reference sequence). There are 11 residues in the CDR3. The CDR3 here is CASKRNEKLFF. The DNA of the CDR3 is TGTGCCAGCAAGAGGAATGAAAAACTGTTTTTT. Based on the CDR3 plus reference TRBV27 and TRBJ1-4, the full variable domain is EAQVTQNPRYLITVTGKKLTVTCSQNMNHEYMSWYRQDPGLGLRQIYYSMNVEVTDKGDVPEGYKVSRKEKRNFPLILESPSPNQTSLYFCASKRNEKLFFGSGTQLSVL.

The chain uses TRBV2 and TRBJ2-4, with TRBD1 matching over 10 bases. This CDR3 spans 18 amino acids. Germline CDR1 and CDR2: SNHLY and FYNNEI. V gave up 0 bases and J gave up 2 bases; unmatched junction bases: 7. The CDR3 coding sequence is TGTGCCAGCAGTGAAGCGCTTGGGACAGGGGCGTCCAAAAACATTCAGTACTTC. This translates into CASSEALGTGASKNIQYF.

The chain carries TRBV20-1 and TRBJ2-3, with TRBD2 matching over 9 bases. Trimming at V came to 6 bases and at J to 3 bases, leaving 13 bases not matched to a gene. This CDR3 spans 16 amino acids. Germline CDR1 DFQATT, CDR2 SNEGSKA (reference sequence). The CDR3 spells CSAYDWASGKTDTQYF. CDR3 DNA: TGCAGTGCCTATGACTGGGCTAGCGGGAAGACAGATACGCAGTATTTT.

This chain connects TRBV12-3 or TRBV12-4 to TRBJ1-5; no clear D. Trimming took off 6 bases at V and 13 bases at J, with 16 bases between the two ends. CDR3 size: 12 residues. In DNA form, the CDR3 reads TGTGCCAGCAGGTCCCGTCGAGGGCCGCAGCATTTT. This sequence encodes CASRSRRGPQHF.

V is TRBV6-5 and J is TRBJ2-5; D unclear. The germline V gene encodes CDR1 MNHEY and CDR2 SVGAGI. The CDR3 is 14 amino acids. Trimming stripped 4 bases from V and 2 bases from J, with 11 bases between. CDR3 nucleotides: TGTGCCAGCAGTTTCTTTGACGGGCAAGAGACCCAGTACTTC. Translated, it gives CASSFFDGQETQYF.

This sequence joins TRBV4-3 and TRBJ2-1; 7 nucleotides line up with TRBD2. The CDR3 is 15 residues long. Germline V gene data show CDR1 as LGHNA and CDR2 as YSLEER. J gave up 4 bases and V 1 base, and 4 bases lay outside the gene matches. CDR3 sequence (DNA): TGCGCCAGCAGCCAAGTGGGGGGAGGGTACAATGAGCAGTTCTTC. Translating gives CASSQVGGGYNEQFF.

The chain couples TRBV6-5 to TRBJ1-6; D is unresolved. This CDR3 is 15 amino acids long. Germline V lookup: CDR1 MNHEY, CDR2 SVGAGI. Trimming pared 2 bases from V and 9 bases from J, leaving 14 bases between. The chain's CDR3 is CASSYRGFLGSPLHF. DNA of the CDR3: TGTGCCAGCAGTTACCGAGGGTTTCTAGGTTCACCCCTCCACTTT.

The V call is TRBV7-2, the J call TRBJ2-7; 11 bases are shared with TRBD2. The V segment lost 6 bases and the J segment 5 bases; nucleotides outside the gene matches: 9. Per germline, CDR1 SGHTA and CDR2 FQGNSA. CDR3 size: 15 residues. This chain's CDR3 is CASRSLAGGFDEQYF. CDR3 coding DNA: TGTGCCAGCAGATCCCTAGCGGGAGGTTTCGACGAGCAGTACTTC.

This clonotype was counted only a few times. The CDR3 region is CASRSGWETDTQYF. CDR3 bases: TGTGCCAGCAGGTCAGGGTGGGAGACAGATACGCAGTATTTT. The chain recombines TRBV6-5 with TRBJ2-3; D could derive from TRBD1 or TRBD2 (5 bases each). The V end lost 6 bases, the J end lost 3 bases, and 13 bases lay between the germline ends. Germline loops: CDR1 MNHEY, CDR2 SVGAGI. The CDR3 contains 14 residues.

The chain employs TRBV3-1 and TRBJ2-1; TRBD2 agrees at 7 bases. V gave up 4 bases and J gave up 9 bases; unmatched junction bases: 18. Germline CDR1 is LGHDT and CDR2 is YNNKEL (reference sequence). This CDR3 region has 17 residues. CDR3 in DNA: TGTGCCAGCAGCCGCCTTAGCAGCCAGCGGGGTACAAGTGAGCAGTTCTTC. Its protein product is CASSRLSSQRGTSEQFF.

This clonotype was observed at least ten times. This sequence joins TRBV29-1 and TRBJ1-6; D possibly corresponds to TRBD1 (6 bases). Between the trimmed V and J ends, which lost 5 bases and 11 bases, there was a span of 13 bases. This CDR3 is built from 12 residues. Germline V gene sequence: CDR1 SQVTM, CDR2 ANQGSEA. CDR3 sequence reads: CSVPGHRTPLHF. In DNA, the CDR3 is TGCAGCGTTCCGGGACATCGTACACCCCTCCACTTT.

This clonotype has just a few counts. The chain joins TRBV28 to TRBJ2-5; no clear D. Trimming took off 2 bases at V and 5 bases at J, with 12 bases between the two ends. The CDR3 is made up of 14 amino acids. CDR1 MDHEN and CDR2 SYDVKM come from the germline V gene. The CDR3 bases are TGTGCCAGCAGTTTAATACAGAGTAGCGAGACCCAGTACTTC. Encoded protein: CASSLIQSSETQYF.

With respect to this clonotype: A junction end diverges from the germline sequence, so it may reflect a read error. This chain connects TRBV7-8 to TRBJ2-1, with TRBD2 identical over 7 bases. Looked up from germline, CDR1 is SGHVS and CDR2 is FQNEAQ. CDR3 length: 16 amino acids. CDR3 protein: CAGSPWEGSSYNEQFF. The CDR3 DNA is TGTGCCGGCAGCCCCTGGGAGGGGAGCTCCTACAATGAGCAGTTCTTC.

The J gene is TRBJ2-1, the V gene TRBV7-8, with TRBD2 matching over 10 bases. The CDR3 runs 20 residues. CDR1 is SGHVS, CDR2 FQNEAQ, per germline. V was pared by 5 bases and J by 5 bases, with 21 bases of the junction left unmatched. The CDR3, as DNA: TGTGCCAGCAGCCAGCCACCCGGGACTAGCGTTTTTCTGAAGAACAATGAGCAGTTCTTC. Translation gives CASSQPPGTSVFLKNNEQFF. The variable domain in full, with the rest retrieved from reference TRBV7-8 and TRBJ2-1, is GAGVSQSPRYKVAKRGQDVALRCDPISGHVSLFWYQQALGQGPEFLTYFQNEAQLDKSGLPSDRFFAERPEGSVSTLKIQRTQQEDSAVYLCASSQPPGTSVFLKNNEQFFGPGTRLTVL.

J is TRBJ2-1 and V is TRBV3-1; TRBD1 matches at 8 bases. This CDR3 region has 17 residues. Trimming at V came to 1 base and at J to 3 bases, leaving 8 bases not matched to a gene. Germline CDR1 and CDR2: LGHDT and YNNKEL (reference sequence). CDR3 in DNA: TGTGCCAGCAGCCAAGCCCCGGACAGGGTAATCTACAATGAGCAGTTCTTC. This gives the protein CASSQAPDRVIYNEQFF.

This clonotype occurred a few times. This sequence joins TRBV29-1 and TRBJ2-5; 11 bases are shared with TRBD2. The CDR3 is 18 residues long. Germline values: CDR1 SQVTM, CDR2 ANQGSEA. V was pared by 1 base and J by 11 bases, with 21 bases of the junction left unmatched. The CDR3 protein is CSVEGLAGGRGGNNEQYF. CDR3 sequence (DNA): TGCAGCGTTGAAGGGCTAGCGGGAGGTAGGGGTGGAAACAATGAGCAGTACTTC.

This clonotype was counted many times. V and J are TRBV5-1 and TRBJ1-2; D not resolved. V was shortened by 2 bases and J by 0 bases, with 8 bases between the two germline ends. The length of the CDR3 is 14 residues. From germline, CDR1 is SGHRS and CDR2 YFSETQ. The CDR3 DNA follows: TGCGCCAGCAGCTTACCGGGTACTAACTATGGCTACACCTTC. Amino acid sequence: CASSLPGTNYGYTF.

Points on this clonotype: It may be a read error: a sequence one base away is much more abundant. The V call is TRBV20-1, the J call TRBJ2-3, with 8 bases fitting TRBD2. The germline CDR1 and CDR2 sequences are DFQATT and SNEGSKA (reference sequence). This CDR3 has 16 amino acids. The CDR3 here is CNARDLAGSSTDTQYF. The CDR3 bases are TGCAATGCTAGAGATTTAGCGGGAAGTAGCACAGATACGCAGTATTTT.

This chain links TRBV28 with TRBJ2-1; unclear D gene. Between the trimmed V and J ends, which lost 6 bases and 3 bases, there was a span of 15 bases. Germline V gene sequence: CDR1 MDHEN, CDR2 SYDVKM. The CDR3 length is 15 residues. CDR3 nucleotides: TGTGCCAGCAGCAATTTTCCAGATTACTACAATGAGCAGTTCTTC. Translation: CASSNFPDYYNEQFF.

This clonotype was found many times. The J gene is TRBJ1-2, the V gene TRBV20-1; D is unresolved. The germline gives CDR1 DFQATT, CDR2 SNEGSKA (reference sequence). With 0 bases removed from V and 7 bases from J, the gap between germline ends came to 15 bases. CDR3 length: 14 amino acids. CDR3 residues: CSARERHLDRGYTF. The CDR3 coding sequence is TGCAGTGCTAGAGAAAGACACTTAGATCGTGGCTACACCTTC.